A single sample gave rise to the 24 T cell receptor beta chains below, sequenced in a study of blood T cell repertoires in COVID-19. Generated by immunoSEQ multiplex PCR, the TCRdb table keeps only in-frame clones and is missing some. The table shows a few hundred thousand clones, with about 88% occurring only once. Sequenced: PBMCs or T cells enriched from blood (not recorded which). All receptors come from a woman aged 30 to 39 who had recovered from COVID-19.

This clone was detected only a few times. Here the CDR3 reads CASSLVGTGGSPLHF. The CDR3 DNA reads TGTGCCAGCAGCTTAGTAGGGACAGGGGGCTCACCCCTCCACTTT. The genes are TRBV7-6 and TRBJ1-6, with 12 nucleotides matching TRBD1. V was clipped by 1 base and J by 10 bases; unmatched bases: 2. The germline CDR1 and CDR2 sequences are SGHVS and FNYEAQ. CDR3 length equals 15 residues.

The chain links TRBV18 to TRBJ2-7, with a tentative D call TRBD2 (5 bases). The germline gives CDR1 KGHSH, CDR2 LQKENI. The CDR3 covers 14 residues. Trimming left V 0 bases short and J 7 bases short, with 13 bases between. CDR3: CASSPPSVSGEQYF. Here the CDR3 DNA reads TGTGCCAGCTCACCACCGTCGGTGTCGGGGGAGCAGTACTTC.

Regarding this clone: This sample also contains other DNA sequences that code for the same CDR3. The V gene is TRBV5-1, the J gene TRBJ2-7; TRBD2 matches at 7 bases. Per the germline V gene, CDR1 is SGHRS and CDR2 is YFSETQ. The CDR3 consists of 13 residues. With V trimmed by 5 bases and J by 0 bases, 2 bases remained unmatched. As DNA, the CDR3 is TGCGCCAGCAGTCAGCGGGACTCCTACGAGCAGTACTTC. This translates into CASSQRDSYEQYF. The complete variable domain, with remaining parts taken from reference TRBV5-1 and TRBJ2-7, reads KAGVTQTPRYLIKTRGQQVTLSCSPISGHRSVSWYQQTPGQGLQFLFEYFSETQRNKGNFPGRFSGRQFSNSRSEMNVSTLELGDSALYLCASSQRDSYEQYFGPGTRLTVT.

The CDR3 is CASSKSRPATNEKLFF. In DNA, the CDR3 is TGTGCCAGTAGTAAATCGCGGCCTGCAACTAATGAAAAACTGTTTTTT. The rearrangement links TRBV19 to TRBJ1-4; D is uncertain. Trimming pared 4 bases from V and 0 bases from J, leaving 12 bases between. There are 16 residues in the CDR3. Germline V gene data show CDR1 as LNHDA and CDR2 as SQIVND (reference sequence).

The chain links TRBV5-4 to TRBJ2-7; the match to TRBD1 covers 10 bases. Germline assignment: CDR1 SGHNT and CDR2 YYREEE (reference sequence). The V and J ends lost 0 bases and 6 bases, in that order; junction bases with no gene match: 6. The CDR3 spans 15 residues. The CDR3 region has the DNA TGTGCCAGCAGCTTGGCCGGGACAGGGGTTTCCGAGCAGTACTTC. This gives the protein CASSLAGTGVSEQYF.

The chain combines TRBV28 with TRBJ2-6, with TRBD2 as a possible D gene (6 bases). Germline V gives CDR1 MDHEN, CDR2 SYDVKM. The CDR3 has 16 residues. The germline V and J ends were trimmed by 8 bases and 2 bases, with 16 bases remaining between them. The CDR3: CASRALREAGANVLTF. CDR3 in DNA: TGTGCCAGCCGTGCTCTCAGGGAGGCTGGGGCCAACGTCCTGACTTTC.

This sequence joins TRBV4-1 and TRBJ2-1, with TRBD1 matching 9 bases. The J segment lost 9 bases and the V segment lost 1 base, leaving 10 bases of the junction unmatched. Germline CDR1 is MGHRA and CDR2 is YSYEKL. The length of the CDR3 is 16 residues. In nucleotides, the CDR3 is TGCGCCAGCAGCCAAGCCCCGGGACAGGGACGTTCTGAGCAGTTCTTC. This gives the protein CASSQAPGQGRSEQFF.

CDR3 sequence reads: CASSWRRAGRQFF. The CDR3 region has the DNA TGTGCCAGCAGCTGGCGAAGAGCGGGCCGGCAGTTCTTC. This chain connects TRBV5-6 to TRBJ2-1; possible D gene TRBD2, 6 bases. Germline CDR1 reads SGHDT; CDR2 reads YYEEEE. V was cut by 3 bases and J by 12 bases, with 16 bases left in between. The CDR3 sequence is 13 residues long.

The rearrangement uses TRBV10-3 and TRBJ2-1; TRBD2 aligns across 8 bases. CDR1 ENHRY and CDR2 SYGVKD come from the germline V gene. This CDR3 comprises 14 residues. Losses at the gene ends were 4 bases for V and 8 bases for J; bases not matched to a gene: 7. The CDR3 here is CAISGAQREYEQFF. The CDR3 coding sequence is TGTGCCATCAGTGGGGCTCAGCGGGAGTATGAGCAGTTCTTC.

The chain is built from TRBV3-1 (or the pseudogene TRBV3-2) and TRBJ1-2; TRBD1 agrees at 11 bases. Trimming at V came to 4 bases and at J to 4 bases, leaving 11 bases not matched to a gene. This CDR3 has 17 residues. Germline V gene lookup returns CDR1 LGHDT and CDR2 YNNKEL (reference sequence). CDR3 nucleotide sequence: TGTGCCAGCAGCCCTTGGACAGGGGGCCCCGGCGCCTATGGCTACACCTTC. As protein: CASSPWTGGPGAYGYTF.

The chain is built from TRBV29-1 and TRBJ2-7, with D possibly TRBD2 on 6 matching bases. The ends were cut back, 4 bases at V and 2 bases at J, with 15 bases in the middle. This CDR3 region has 14 residues. The V gene's germline CDR1 is SQVTM and CDR2 ANQGSEA. The CDR3 DNA sequence: TGCAGCGTTGTAGCCCTAGCGAATGCCTACGAGCAGTACTTC. This codes for CSVVALANAYEQYF.

This clone is a singleton in its sample. The chain is built from TRBV2 and TRBJ1-2, with TRBD1 matching over 9 bases. Germline CDR1 is SNHLY and CDR2 is FYNNEI. This CDR3 has 12 residues. V lost 9 bases and J lost 4; bases outside the gene matches: 3. The CDR3 sequence is CARPGQGYGYTF. CDR3 coding DNA: TGTGCCAGACCGGGACAGGGCTATGGCTACACCTTC. The full variable domain, rest sourced from reference TRBV2 and TRBJ1-2, is EPEVTQTPSHQVTQMGQEVILRCVPISNHLYFYWYRQILGQKVEFLVSFYNNEISEKSEIFDDQFSVERPDGSNFTLKIRSTKLEDSAMYFCARPGQGYGYTFGSGTRLTVV.

V usage is TRBV6-5 and J usage is TRBJ1-1; the match to TRBD1 covers 9 bases. J lost 1 base, V lost 4 bases, and 1 base had no gene match. CDR1 is MNHEY and CDR2 is SVGAGI in the germline V gene. CDR3 length equals 14 residues. CDR3 DNA sequence: TGTGCCAGCAGTTCACAGGGGGCGAACACTGAAGCTTTCTTT. Amino acids: CASSSQGANTEAFF.

The V and J genes are TRBV7-9 and TRBJ2-2; a weak D match, TRBD1 (6 bases). The V end was cut by 5 bases, the J end by 6 bases, with 16 bases between. The CDR3 is 15 residues long. Looked up from germline, CDR1 is SEHNR and CDR2 is FQNEAQ (reference sequence). The CDR3 nucleotides read TGTGCCAGCAGCAAACAGGGAACGGTCGCCGGGGAGCTGTTTTTT. It codes for CASSKQGTVAGELFF. Based on the CDR3 plus reference TRBV7-9 and TRBJ2-2, the full variable domain is DTGVSQNPRHKITKRGQNVTFRCDPISEHNRLYWYRQTLGQGPEFLTYFQNEAQLEKSRLLSDRFSAERPKGSFSTLEIQRTEQGDSAMYLCASSKQGTVAGELFFGEGSRLTVL.

The chain carries TRBV4-1 and TRBJ2-7; possible D gene TRBD2, 6 bases. The germline V and J ends were trimmed by 4 bases and 4 bases, with 17 bases remaining between them. CDR3 length equals 15 residues. Germline V gene lookup returns CDR1 MGHRA and CDR2 YSYEKL. This CDR3 reads CASSLSPGTAYEQYF. The CDR3 coding sequence is TGCGCCAGCAGCCTTTCACCCGGGACTGCTTACGAGCAGTACTTC.

The chain carries TRBV28 and TRBJ2-7; 8 nucleotides align to TRBD2. This CDR3 is built from 14 residues. J lost 2 bases, V lost 2 bases, and 2 bases had no gene match. Germline V gene lookup returns CDR1 MDHEN and CDR2 SYDVKM. Written as DNA, the CDR3 is TGTGCCAGCAGTTTACTTAGCGGGACCTACGAGCAGTACTTC. It translates to CASSLLSGTYEQYF.

The genes are TRBV18 and TRBJ1-6; D gene unclear. The CDR3 length is 15 residues. V gave up 6 bases and J gave up 8 bases, with 17 bases separating them. From germline, CDR1 is KGHSH and CDR2 LQKENI. For the CDR3, the DNA is TGTGCCAGCTCCTTGGCGGAGGTTAGGGATTCACCCCTCCACTTT. Encoded protein: CASSLAEVRDSPLHF.

In its sample, this clone was seen a few times. The V gene is TRBV5-1, the J gene TRBJ2-7, with D unclear. The CDR3 covers 14 residues. The V and J ends lost 0 bases and 4 bases respectively, with 11 bases between them. CDR1 SGHRS and CDR2 YFSETQ come from the germline V gene. CDR3 bases: TGCGCCAGCAGCTTGGTTCAAGGAGTGTACGAGCAGTACTTC. Translating gives CASSLVQGVYEQYF. Filled out from reference TRBV5-1 and TRBJ2-7, the complete variable domain reads KAGVTQTPRYLIKTRGQQVTLSCSPISGHRSVSWYQQTPGQGLQFLFEYFSETQRNKGNFPGRFSGRQFSNSRSEMNVSTLELGDSALYLCASSLVQGVYEQYFGPGTRLTVT.

V is TRBV14 and J is TRBJ2-1; no clear D. V dropped 0 bases and J dropped 1 base, with 13 bases sitting between them. The CDR3 spans 17 residues. Germline assignment: CDR1 SGHDN and CDR2 FVKESK. The CDR3 loop is CASSQDTTPLSYNEQFF. The CDR3 DNA reads TGTGCCAGCAGCCAAGATACGACTCCCTTATCCTACAATGAGCAGTTCTTC. Looking up the rest from reference TRBV14 and TRBJ2-1 gives the full variable domain: EAGVTQFPSHSVIEKGQTVTLRCDPISGHDNLYWYRRVMGKEIKFLLHFVKESKQDESGMPNNRFLAERTGGTYSTLKVQPAELEDSGVYFCASSQDTTPLSYNEQFFGPGTRLTVL.

The table lists this clone with a count of one. The chain employs TRBV28 and TRBJ1-5; no firm D call. V lost 7 bases, J lost 0 bases, and 4 bases lay in between. In germline, CDR1 is MDHEN, CDR2 SYDVKM. The CDR3 has 12 amino acids. CDR3 DNA: TGTGCCAGCACCAGTAGCAATCAGCCCCAGCATTTT. As protein: CASTSSNQPQHF.

This chain links TRBV7-9 with TRBJ1-3; D is uncertain. V lost 8 bases and J 0 bases, leaving 14 bases between the germline ends. Germline assignment: CDR1 SEHNR and CDR2 FQNEAQ (reference sequence). CDR3 length equals 15 residues. The CDR3 reads CASGDDASSGNTIYF. The CDR3 DNA reads as TGTGCCAGCGGAGATGACGCGAGCTCTGGAAACACCATATATTTT.

The chain recombines TRBV27 with TRBJ2-5; 7 bases line up with TRBD1. The CDR3 sequence is 14 residues long. Germline CDR1 and CDR2: MNHEY and SMNVEV (reference sequence). Trimming at V came to 5 bases and at J to 1 base, leaving 4 bases not matched to a gene. CDR3 region: CASSLRQGQETQYF. CDR3 DNA: TGTGCCAGCAGTCTCCGACAGGGCCAAGAGACCCAGTACTTC.

J is TRBJ2-2 and V is TRBV2; TRBD1 aligns across 11 bases. The CDR3 sequence is 17 residues long. Germline lookup yields CDR1 SNHLY and CDR2 FYNNEI. The ends lost 6 bases at V and 0 bases at J; junction bases unmatched: 6. CDR3 coding DNA: TGTGCCAGCAGGACGGACAGGGGGCGATCGAACACCGGGGAGCTGTTTTTT. Amino acid sequence: CASRTDRGRSNTGELFF.

V usage is TRBV7-2 and J usage is TRBJ2-7; 12 bases line up with TRBD2. After removal of 5 bases from V and 2 bases from J, the junction contained 4 bases not matched to a gene. Germline assignment: CDR1 SGHTA and CDR2 FQGNSA. The CDR3 runs 15 residues. The CDR3 coding sequence is TGTGCCAGCAGCCCACGGACTAGCGGGACCTACGAGCAGTACTTC. Amino acids: CASSPRTSGTYEQYF.